This T cell receptor beta chain stems from a study of CD8+ T cells in alopecia areata. As concerns this clone: Antigen specificity is unknown.

Extraction and reverse transcription of RNA yielded cDNA as the sequencing template. Clones were read by immunoSEQ multiplex PCR, and TCRdb kept only the in-frame ones, dropping some. The data show 15,000 to 20,000 clones, over 50% seen once. General study results and limits: Scalp clonality decreased significantly with tofacitinib, and so did expanded CD8+ clones among the top 100.

With 4 bases removed from V and 5 bases from J, the gap between germline ends came to 15 bases. Germline loops: CDR1 SGHDT, CDR2 YYEEEE. The CDR3 sequence is 14 residues long. Treatment here: oral pan-JAK inhibitor, 5-10 mg twice daily. The study team obtained lesional scalp punch biopsies and peripheral blood from alopecia areata patients. The sequence derives from a human donor with alopecia areata. Here the sequenced sample was skin, taken at week 4, from a patient treated with tofacitinib. J is TRBJ2-5 and V is TRBV5-6, with a possible D match to TRBD1 (5 bases). CDR3 DNA: TGTGCCAGCAGCCTTAGACAGTCAAGGGAGACCCAGTACTTC. Its protein product is CASSLRQSRETQYF.